This T cell receptor (beta chain) was recovered during a study of blood T cell repertoires in COVID-19 (dated by TCRdb to 2018 to 2020). Background on the whole study: Collaborator samples came from the United States, Italy and Spain and covered acute and convalescent phases of COVID-19. Subjects who had been exposed to COVID-19, were actively infected with it, or had recovered from it provided the deeply sampled blood TCRbeta repertoires that made up the dataset. Sample metadata almost always included a de-identified subject ID, COVID-19 status, age in years and sex. Where available, HLA class I and class II types were taken from metadata supplied by the sample provider and were not determined by assay-based typing. The prospective study material was composed of cDNA or gDNA derived from T cells, B-cell-depleted T cells, or PBMCs. The samples were drawn from the first 160 participants of the ongoing ImmuneRACE study and from under 1,500 subjects provided by 6 global collaborators. The repertoires were released in a freely available public database meant as a resource for research on the immune response to SARS-CoV-2.

Each collaborating institution followed its own protocols to collect whole blood in K2EDTA tubes. For TCRbeta analysis, collaborators shipped samples in one of three forms: frozen whole blood, isolated PBMCs, or DNA extracted from either of those sample types. The count of this clone is one. The clone's antigen remains unknown. Base qualities are not provided; no much larger clone lies one nucleotide away. TCRbeta CDR3 regions were amplified from genomic DNA by means of the immunoSEQ Assay, a bias-controlled multiplex PCR. The authors' pipeline ran thus. The number of nucleated cells in each sample was estimated by amplification of reference gene primers within the assay. To quantify the absolute abundance of each unique TCRbeta CDR3 rearrangement, sequence reads were collapsed and filtered. For each sample, productive Simpson clonality was calculated as the square root of Simpson's diversity index across productive rearrangements. In its TCRdb copy, this immuneACCESS table keeps in-frame sequences only and misses some clones. Where compared with another copy, unresolved V genes explain less than half of these, and the others have no known cause. From that table come the V and J calls and clone size; the DNA was used to work out D and trimming. The sample table shows roughly 130,000 clones, and 86% are seen once. More than 4% of the sample goes to the ten largest clones.

Study-level results and caveats: The amount of clinical and demographic metadata varied by source and participant and was provided uncurated.

In the germline V gene (reference sequence), CDR1 corresponds to SGHAT and CDR2 to FQDESV. The CDR3, cysteine through phenylalanine, is 14 amino acids long. The only DNA kept is the CDR3, 42 bases in frame from the first base. Trimming removed 2 bases from V and 4 bases from J, leaving 11 bases between the germline ends. The V gene is TRBV11-1 and the J gene is TRBJ2-5; TRBD2 is possibly the D segment (5 matching bases). The sample taken for sequencing was peripheral blood. The sequence was obtained from a man aged 40-50 years with acute or convalescent COVID-19. The CDR3 protein: CASSLRDGLETQYF. The DNA is TGTGCCAGCAGCTTACGGGATGGTCTAGAGACCCAGTACTTC.